These 15 T cell receptor beta chains came from one sample sequenced in a study of spatial heterogeneity in lung cancer. Each CDR3 protein is one row after TCRdb ran MiXCR on the 5' RACE reads. Of about 94,000 distinct CDR3 sequences listed, just under 20% were seen once; the top ten hold roughly 22%. Time point in this sample: blood at routine non-recurrence follow-up after resection. Sequenced material: PBMCs, taken at follow-up. These receptor sequences come from a male donor with early-stage non-small cell lung cancer.

The chain uses TRBV9 and TRBJ2-1, with a possible D match to TRBD2 (6 bases). The ends were cut back, 4 bases at V and 2 bases at J, with 16 bases in the middle. This CDR3 contains 16 residues. The germline V gene encodes CDR1 SGDLS and CDR2 YYNGEE. In nucleotides, the CDR3 is TGTGCCAGCAGCACCGACTTGGGACTCCCCTACAATGAGCAGTTCTTC. This encodes CASSTDLGLPYNEQFF.

With respect to this clonotype: This may be a read error: a much more frequent sequence differs by one nucleotide. V is TRBV6-2 or TRBV6-3 and J is TRBJ2-1; 9 bases line up with TRBD1. Germline values: CDR1 MNHEY, CDR2 SVGEGT. The CDR3 is 14 amino acids. V lost 9 bases, J lost 10 bases, and 13 bases stayed unmatched. The CDR3 is CASSRQGGPVEQFF. The DNA for the CDR3 is TGTGCCAGTTCTCGACAGGGGGGTCCAGTCGAGCAGTTCTTC.

This clonotype was seen repeatedly, ten times or more. This chain connects TRBV7-2 to TRBJ1-5, with D tentatively TRBD1 (5 bases). This CDR3 has 16 amino acids. V lost 5 bases, J lost 1 base, and 15 bases lay in between. CDR1 is SGHTA and CDR2 is FQGNSA in the germline V gene. CDR3 residues: CASSTGGDPSNQPQHF. Written as DNA, the CDR3 is TGTGCCAGCAGCACAGGAGGGGATCCGAGCAATCAGCCCCAGCATTTT.

This sequence joins TRBV4-3 and TRBJ1-2, with D unresolved. The germline V and J ends were trimmed by 5 bases and 7 bases, with 20 bases remaining between them. Per germline, CDR1 LGHNA and CDR2 YSLEER. This CDR3 has 15 residues. The CDR3 DNA reads as TGCGCCAGCAGCTCGCTCCGGGGTTTAGGGCTTGGCTACACCTTC. Its translation: CASSSLRGLGLGYTF.

This clonotype was picked up a small number of times. CDR3: CASSQEQGVEKLFF. The DNA for the CDR3 is TGCGCCAGCAGCCAAGAACAGGGAGTTGAAAAACTGTTTTTT. The chain is built from TRBV4-3 and TRBJ1-4; possibly TRBD1 for D (6 bases). In germline, CDR1 is LGHNA, CDR2 YSLEER. Between the trimmed V and J ends, which lost 0 bases and 7 bases, there was a span of 9 bases. CDR3 length: 14 residues.

This clonotype came up a few times. This chain joins TRBV12-3 or TRBV12-4 and TRBJ1-5; 8 bases are a match to TRBD1. V gave up 9 bases and J gave up 5 bases; unmatched junction bases: 6. This CDR3 has 13 residues. CDR3 residues: CASRGQDHQPQHF. The CDR3 DNA sequence: TGTGCCAGTCGGGGACAGGATCATCAGCCCCAGCATTTT.

This clonotype was seen many times. CDR3 DNA sequence: TGTGCCAGCAGGCCAGACTCTCCGGGACTAGCGGGGCCCAGCTCCTACAATGAGCAGTTCTTC. It encodes CASRPDSPGLAGPSSYNEQFF. J is TRBJ2-1 and V is TRBV12-3 or TRBV12-4; 13 nucleotides match TRBD2. J was trimmed by 0 bases and V by 6 bases; bases with no gene match: 17. CDR3 length: 21 residues.

This clonotype occurred a few times. V usage is TRBV7-9 and J usage is TRBJ2-1, with 8 positions matching TRBD2. The CDR3 sequence is 14 residues long. V lost 5 bases and J lost 5; bases outside the gene matches: 5. Germline lookup yields CDR1 SEHNR and CDR2 FQNEAQ (reference sequence). The DNA for the CDR3 is TGTGCCAGCAGCGATAGACTAGCGAACAATGAGCAGTTCTTC. Encoded protein: CASSDRLANNEQFF.

The CDR3 spells CASSSGTSFGYTF. CDR3 DNA: TGTGCCAGCAGCTCTGGGACCTCCTTTGGCTACACCTTC. The chain has TRBV7-6 and TRBJ1-2; perhaps TRBD1 as D (5 bases). Trimming shortened V by 4 bases and J by 7 bases, and 13 bases separated the two germline ends. Germline loops: CDR1 SGHVS, CDR2 FNYEAQ. This CDR3 is 13 amino acids long.

This clonotype was observed a few times. This sequence joins TRBV4-3 and TRBJ2-4; D is undetermined. Between the trimmed V and J ends, which lost 0 bases and 0 bases, there was a span of 15 bases. The CDR3 sequence is 18 residues long. Germline V gene sequence: CDR1 LGHNA, CDR2 YSLEER. CDR3 DNA: TGCGCCAGCAGCCAAGACGGGCCCACAGTCCTAGCCAAAAACATTCAGTACTTC. Translation: CASSQDGPTVLAKNIQYF.

This clonotype came up a few times. The chain links TRBV18 to TRBJ2-3, with no clear D. Trimming shortened V by 1 base and J by 0 bases, and 17 bases separated the two germline ends. The V gene's germline CDR1 is KGHSH and CDR2 LQKENI. The CDR3 loop spans 18 amino acids. In nucleotides, the CDR3 is TGTGCCAGCTCACCACGGCTTTCGAGAGGAATTAGCACAGATACGCAGTATTTT. Its translation: CASSPRLSRGISTDTQYF.

This clonotype appeared many times. CDR3 sequence (DNA): TGTGCCAGCAGGGTAGAACTAGCGGGAGTCAGCACAGATACGCAGTATTTT. Encoded protein: CASRVELAGVSTDTQYF. The chain combines TRBV6-6 with TRBJ2-3, with 11 bases aligning to TRBD2. The length of the CDR3 is 17 residues. Germline V gene sequence: CDR1 MNHNY, CDR2 SVGAGI (reference sequence). V gave up 6 bases and J gave up 0 bases; unmatched junction bases: 8.

This clonotype was seen ten or more times. The chain uses TRBV29-1 and TRBJ1-1; tentatively, D is TRBD1 (6 bases). The CDR3 totals 13 residues. Germline V gene data show CDR1 as SQVTM and CDR2 as ANQGSEA. V was clipped by 7 bases and J by 2 bases, with 14 bases between them. The CDR3 reads CSAQTGLNTEAFF. DNA of the CDR3: TGCAGCGCACAGACAGGCCTAAACACTGAAGCTTTCTTT.

J is TRBJ2-1 and V is TRBV20-1, with 12 bases lining up with TRBD2. V shed 1 base and J 5 bases; nucleotides not matched to a gene: 6. Looked up from germline, CDR1 is DFQATT and CDR2 is SNEGSKA (reference sequence). The CDR3 has 16 amino acids. Here the CDR3 reads CSARVGLAGGDNEQFF. The CDR3 DNA is TGCAGTGCTAGAGTCGGGCTAGCGGGAGGGGACAATGAGCAGTTCTTC.

This clonotype was observed a few times. The V gene is TRBV11-2, the J gene TRBJ2-2, with 8 bases that match TRBD1. The junction had 6 bases not matched to a gene; V was cut back by 5 bases and J by 1 base. Per germline, CDR1 SGHAT and CDR2 FQNNGV. The CDR3 spans 16 residues. This CDR3 is CASSRMTGVNTGELFF. For the CDR3, the DNA is TGTGCCAGCAGCCGTATGACAGGGGTGAACACCGGGGAGCTGTTTTTT.